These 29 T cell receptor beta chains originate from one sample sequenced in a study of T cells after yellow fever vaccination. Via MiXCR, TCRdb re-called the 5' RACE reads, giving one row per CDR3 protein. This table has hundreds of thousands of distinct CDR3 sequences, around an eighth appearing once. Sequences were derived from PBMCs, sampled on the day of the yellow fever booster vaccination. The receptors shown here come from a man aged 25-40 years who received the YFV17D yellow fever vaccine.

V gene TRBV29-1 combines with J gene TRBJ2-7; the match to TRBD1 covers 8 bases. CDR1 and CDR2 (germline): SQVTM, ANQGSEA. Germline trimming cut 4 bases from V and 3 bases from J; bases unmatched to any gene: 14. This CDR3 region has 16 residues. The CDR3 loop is CSVGPQGARGFYEQYF. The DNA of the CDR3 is TGCAGCGTTGGTCCCCAGGGGGCCAGGGGGTTCTACGAGCAGTACTTC.

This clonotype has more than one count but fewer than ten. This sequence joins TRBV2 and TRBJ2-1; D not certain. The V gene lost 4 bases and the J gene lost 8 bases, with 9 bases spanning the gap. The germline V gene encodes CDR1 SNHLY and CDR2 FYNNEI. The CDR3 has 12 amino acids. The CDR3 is CASSAVPHEQFF. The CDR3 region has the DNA TGTGCCAGCAGTGCGGTACCCCATGAGCAGTTCTTC.

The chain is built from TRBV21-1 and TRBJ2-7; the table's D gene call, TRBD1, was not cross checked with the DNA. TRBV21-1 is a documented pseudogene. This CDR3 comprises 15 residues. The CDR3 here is CASSKPRQGAYEQYF. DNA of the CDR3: TGTGCCAGCAGCAAACCGAGACAGGGTGCGTACGAGCAGTACTTC.

For the CDR3, the DNA is TGTGCCAGCAGTTTCGGACTAGCGATGAACACCGGGGAGCTGTTTTTT. This codes for CASSFGLAMNTGELFF. This chain joins TRBV6-2 or TRBV6-3 and TRBJ2-2, with 9 bases aligning to TRBD2. V shed 4 bases and J 1 base; nucleotides not matched to a gene: 4. CDR1 is MNHEY and CDR2 is SVGEGT in the germline V gene. CDR3 size: 16 residues.

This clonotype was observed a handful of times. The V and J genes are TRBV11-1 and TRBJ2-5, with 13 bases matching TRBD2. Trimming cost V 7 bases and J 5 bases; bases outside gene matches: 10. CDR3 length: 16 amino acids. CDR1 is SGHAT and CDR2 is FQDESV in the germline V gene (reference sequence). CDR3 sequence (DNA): TGTGCCAGCAACCGACGGACTAGCGGGAGTTTTGAGACCCAGTACTTC. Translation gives CASNRRTSGSFETQYF.

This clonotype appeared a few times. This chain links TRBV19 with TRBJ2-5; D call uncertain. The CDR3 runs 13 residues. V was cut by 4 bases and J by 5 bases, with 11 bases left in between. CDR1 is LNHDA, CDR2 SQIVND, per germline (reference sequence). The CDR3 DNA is TGTGCCAGTAGTAGTGCCGCTTTGGAGACCCAGTACTTC. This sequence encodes CASSSAALETQYF.

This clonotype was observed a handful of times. CDR3 bases: TGTGCCAGCAGACAATCCCTAACCCCCGGGGAGCTGTTTTTT. Protein product: CASRQSLTPGELFF. The chain links TRBV14 to TRBJ2-2, with D uncertain. V was cut by 6 bases and J by 6 bases, with 14 bases left in between. The CDR3 covers 14 residues. CDR1 is SGHDN, CDR2 FVKESK, per germline.

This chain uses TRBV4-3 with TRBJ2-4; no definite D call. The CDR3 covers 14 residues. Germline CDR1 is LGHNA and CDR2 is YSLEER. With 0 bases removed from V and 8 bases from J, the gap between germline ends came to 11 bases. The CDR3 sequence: CASSQDQLSDIQYF. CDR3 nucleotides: TGCGCCAGCAGCCAAGACCAGTTGAGTGACATTCAGTACTTC.

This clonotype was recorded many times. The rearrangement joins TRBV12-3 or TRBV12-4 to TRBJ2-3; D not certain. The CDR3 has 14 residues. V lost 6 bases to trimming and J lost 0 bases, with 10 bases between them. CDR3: CASRLAVSTDTQYF. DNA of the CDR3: TGTGCCAGCAGGCTCGCGGTTAGCACAGATACGCAGTATTTT.

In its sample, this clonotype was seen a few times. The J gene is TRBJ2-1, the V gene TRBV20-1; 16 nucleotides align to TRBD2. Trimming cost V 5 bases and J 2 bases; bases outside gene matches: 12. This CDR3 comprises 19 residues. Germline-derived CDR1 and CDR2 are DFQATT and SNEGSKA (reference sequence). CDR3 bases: TGCAGTGCTCTAGGGACTAGCGGGAGGGAAATCTACCCCTACAATGAGCAGTTCTTC. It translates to CSALGTSGREIYPYNEQFF.

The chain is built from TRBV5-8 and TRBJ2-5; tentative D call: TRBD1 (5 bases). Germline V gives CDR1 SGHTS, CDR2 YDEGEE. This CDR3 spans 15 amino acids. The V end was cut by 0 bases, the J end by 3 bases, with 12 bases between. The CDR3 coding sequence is TGTGCCAGCAGCTTGGACAGGTTCTTTAAAGAGACCCAGTACTTC. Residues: CASSLDRFFKETQYF.

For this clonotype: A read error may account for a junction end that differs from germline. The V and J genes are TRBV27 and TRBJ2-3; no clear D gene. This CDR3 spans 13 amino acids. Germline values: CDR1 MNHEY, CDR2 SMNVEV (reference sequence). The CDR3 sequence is CAVRRVSTDTQYF. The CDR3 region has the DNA TGTGCTGTGCGTCGGGTGAGCACAGACACGCAGTATTTT.

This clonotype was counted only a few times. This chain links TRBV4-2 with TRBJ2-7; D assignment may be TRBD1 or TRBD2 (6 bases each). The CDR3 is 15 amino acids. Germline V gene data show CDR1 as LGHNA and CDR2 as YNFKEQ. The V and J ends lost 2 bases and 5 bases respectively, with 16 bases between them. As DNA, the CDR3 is TGTGCCAGCAGCCAAAGCCTCCGGGGGCTAAACGAGCAGTACTTC. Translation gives CASSQSLRGLNEQYF.

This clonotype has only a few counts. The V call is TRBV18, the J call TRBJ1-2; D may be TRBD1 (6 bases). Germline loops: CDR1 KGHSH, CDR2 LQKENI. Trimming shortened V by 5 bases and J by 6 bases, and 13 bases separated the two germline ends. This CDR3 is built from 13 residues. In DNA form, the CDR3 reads TGTGCCAGCTCATCAACAGGGCCTGATGGCTACACCTTC. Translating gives CASSSTGPDGYTF.

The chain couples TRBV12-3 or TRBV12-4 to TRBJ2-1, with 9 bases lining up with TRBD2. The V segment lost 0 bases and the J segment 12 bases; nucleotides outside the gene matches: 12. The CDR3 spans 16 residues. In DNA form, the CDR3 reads TGTGCCAGCAGTTTAGCTGGCGGGAGGGCCGCATGGGGGCAGTTCTTC. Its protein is CASSLAGGRAAWGQFF.

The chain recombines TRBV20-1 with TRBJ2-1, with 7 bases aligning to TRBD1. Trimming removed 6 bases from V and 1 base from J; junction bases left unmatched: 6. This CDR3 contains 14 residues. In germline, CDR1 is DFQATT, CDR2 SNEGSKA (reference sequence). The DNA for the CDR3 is TGCAGTGCACCTAACAGGGGATCCTACAATGAGCAGTTCTTC. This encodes CSAPNRGSYNEQFF.

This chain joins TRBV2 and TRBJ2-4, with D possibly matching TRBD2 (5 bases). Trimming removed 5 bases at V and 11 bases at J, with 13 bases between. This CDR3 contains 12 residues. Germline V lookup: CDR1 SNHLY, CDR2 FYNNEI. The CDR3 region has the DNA TGTGCCAGCAGTCTAGCCGGAGGCGTTCAGTACTTC. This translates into CASSLAGGVQYF.

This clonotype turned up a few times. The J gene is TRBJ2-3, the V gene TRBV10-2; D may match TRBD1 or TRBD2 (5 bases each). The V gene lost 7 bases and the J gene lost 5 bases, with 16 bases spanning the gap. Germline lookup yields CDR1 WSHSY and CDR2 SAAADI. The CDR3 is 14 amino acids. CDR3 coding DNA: TGCGCCAGCAATGGGCCCCCAGGGAGAGATACGCAGTATTTT. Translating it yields CASNGPPGRDTQYF.

The CDR3, as DNA: TGTGCCATCAGACAGGCCCTAGTTAACGAGCAGTACTTC. Protein product: CAIRQALVNEQYF. This chain connects TRBV10-3 to TRBJ2-7, with TRBD1 as a possible D gene (5 bases). The CDR3 sequence is 13 residues long. Per the germline V gene, CDR1 is ENHRY and CDR2 is SYGVKD. Trimming removed 6 bases at V and 5 bases at J, with 14 bases between.

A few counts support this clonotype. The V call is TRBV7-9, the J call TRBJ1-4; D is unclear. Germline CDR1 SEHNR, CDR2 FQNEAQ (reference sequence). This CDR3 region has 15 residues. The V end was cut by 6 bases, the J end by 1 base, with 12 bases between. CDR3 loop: CASSSRVVTNEKLFF. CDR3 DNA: TGTGCCAGCAGTTCTCGGGTTGTAACTAATGAAAAACTGTTTTTT.

The CDR3: CASSHGTGSAEAFF. The DNA of the CDR3 is TGTGCCAGCAGCCACGGGACAGGGAGCGCTGAAGCTTTCTTT. This chain links TRBV6-1 with TRBJ1-1; 9 bases are shared with TRBD1. The CDR3 is 14 residues long. V shed 6 bases, J shed 6 bases, and the junction held 8 bases outside the gene matches. CDR1 MNHNS and CDR2 SASEGT come from the germline V gene.

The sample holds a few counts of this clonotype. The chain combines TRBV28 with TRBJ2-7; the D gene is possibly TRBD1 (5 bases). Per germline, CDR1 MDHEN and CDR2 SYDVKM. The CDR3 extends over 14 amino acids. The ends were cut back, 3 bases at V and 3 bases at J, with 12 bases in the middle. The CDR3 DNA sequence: TGTGCCAGCAGTTTCTTATCAGGGAACTACGAGCAGTACTTC. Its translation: CASSFLSGNYEQYF. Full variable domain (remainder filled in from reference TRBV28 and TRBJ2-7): DVKVTQSSRYLVKRTGEKVFLECVQDMDHENMFWYRQDPGLGLRLIYFSYDVKMKEKGDIPEGYSVSREKKERFSLILESASTNQTSMYLCASSFLSGNYEQYFGPGTRLTVT.

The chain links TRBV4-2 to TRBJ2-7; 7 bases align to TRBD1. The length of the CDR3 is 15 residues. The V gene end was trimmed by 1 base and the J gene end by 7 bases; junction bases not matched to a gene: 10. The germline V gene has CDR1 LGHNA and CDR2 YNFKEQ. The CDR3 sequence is CASSQVQGTVGEQYF. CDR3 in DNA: TGTGCCAGCAGCCAAGTACAGGGGACAGTGGGGGAGCAGTACTTC.

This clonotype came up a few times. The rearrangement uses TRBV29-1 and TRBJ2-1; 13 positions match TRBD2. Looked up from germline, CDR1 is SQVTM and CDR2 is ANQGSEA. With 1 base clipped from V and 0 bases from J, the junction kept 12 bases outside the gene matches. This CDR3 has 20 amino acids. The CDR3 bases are TGCAGCGTTGAAGGCGCGGGGGGGACTAGCGGGATCCTCTCCTACAATGAGCAGTTCTTC. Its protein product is CSVEGAGGTSGILSYNEQFF.

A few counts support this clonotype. The DNA for the CDR3 is TGTGCCAGCAGTTACCAACAGGGGACCGAAGCTTTCTTT. Translation gives CASSYQQGTEAFF. This chain connects TRBV6-2 or TRBV6-3 to TRBJ1-1; TRBD1 agrees at 7 bases. The CDR3 is 13 amino acids. J lost 8 bases, V lost 2 bases, and 5 bases had no gene match. The V gene's germline CDR1 is MNHEY and CDR2 SVGEGT.

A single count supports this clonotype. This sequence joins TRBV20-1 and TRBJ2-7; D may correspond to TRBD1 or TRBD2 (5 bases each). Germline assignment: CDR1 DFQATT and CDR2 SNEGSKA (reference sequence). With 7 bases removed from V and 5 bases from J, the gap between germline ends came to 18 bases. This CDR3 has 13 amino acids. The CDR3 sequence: CSVLRGPPNEQYF. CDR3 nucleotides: TGCAGTGTCTTGAGGGGTCCCCCAAACGAGCAGTACTTC.

CDR3 nucleotide sequence: TGTGCCATCAGTGAGGGGGCCAACTCTGGAAACACCATATATTTT. Translation gives CAISEGANSGNTIYF. The rearrangement joins TRBV10-3 to TRBJ1-3; D possibly corresponds to TRBD1 (5 bases). Germline CDR1 and CDR2: ENHRY and SYGVKD. CDR3 length: 15 amino acids. Deletions cut 2 bases from V and 0 bases from J, with 8 bases between.

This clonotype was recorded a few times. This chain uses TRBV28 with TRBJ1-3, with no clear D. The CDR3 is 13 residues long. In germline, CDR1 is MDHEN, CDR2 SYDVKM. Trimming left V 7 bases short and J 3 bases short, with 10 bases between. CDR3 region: CASTEHCGNTIYF. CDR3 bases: TGTGCCAGCACAGAACACTGTGGAAACACCATATATTTT.

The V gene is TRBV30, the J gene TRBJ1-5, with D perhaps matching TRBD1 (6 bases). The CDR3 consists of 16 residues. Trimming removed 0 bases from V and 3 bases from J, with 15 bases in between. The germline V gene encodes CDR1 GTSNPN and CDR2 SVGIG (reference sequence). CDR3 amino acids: CAWSVGGFSDNQPQHF. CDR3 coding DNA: TGTGCCTGGAGTGTAGGGGGATTCAGTGACAATCAGCCCCAGCATTTT.